The present T cell receptor beta chain was sequenced within a study of PD-L1 blockade in urothelial cancer. Across the whole study: Males with urothelial cancer arising in the bladder constituted about nine tenths of the roughly 29 patients. The median number of T cells present in blood samples was under 150,000.

V lost 6 bases and J 6 bases, leaving 18 bases between the germline ends. The germline V gene has CDR1 MNHEY and CDR2 SVGAGI. The CDR3 runs 14 residues. Worth noting for this clone: What it recognizes is unknown.

This table comes from immunoSEQ multiplex PCR, and its TCRdb copy is limited to in-frame clones, with some not included. This sample has tens of thousands of clones; around 90% occur once, and the top ten carry approximately 4.5%. Documented time point: pretreatment peripheral blood. Each patient presented with locally advanced or metastatic urothelial carcinoma. Regarding the study as a whole: At 3 weeks on treatment, tumor-associated clones expanded more with durable benefit.

V gene TRBV6-5 combines with J gene TRBJ2-7; a possible D gene is TRBD2 (5 bases). This clonotype was sampled from a man between 65 and 85 years old with urothelial cancer. The material sequenced was PBMCs, taken around atezolizumab (anti-PD-L1) treatment. CDR3 sequence reads: CASRPRGRSAEQYF. Here the CDR3 DNA reads TGTGCCAGCAGGCCCCGGGGTAGGAGCGCCGAGCAGTACTTC.